What follows is one TCR beta chain and its context. Being one base from a much bigger clone, this may be a read error. No conserved phenylalanine or tryptophan is present at the end of the CDR3, so a read error is the likely explanation. CDR3 length equals 11 residues. Germline loops: CDR1 DFQATT, CDR2 SNEGSKA (reference sequence). V shed 3 bases and J shed 8 bases, with 9 bases lying between them. Researchers made TCR beta libraries by using iRepertoire HTBI primers and running Arm-PCR on CDR3 regions. TCRdb itself ran the multiplex PCR reads through MiXCR, one entry per CDR3 protein. The table includes 450,000 to 600,000 distinct CDR3 sequences, approximately 15% detected once. Time point in this sample: newly diagnosed GD, antithyroid drugs for less than 3 months. Generation of the TCR library employed RNA extracted from PBMCs. The data belong to a study of regulatory T cells in long-lasting Graves disease.

The same specimen was also included in a second study, on T cells in Graves' hyperthyroidism and ophthalmopathy. That study reports: First-round RT-PCR with HTBI primers amplified the TCR CDR3 region.

This clonotype was obtained from a man younger than 45 with Graves disease. The specimen comprised peripheral blood mononuclear cells (PBMCs), sampled at new diagnosis, from a patient treated with antithyroid drugs. The chain joins TRBV20-1 to TRBJ2-3; TRBD2 is a possible D gene (5 bases). The CDR3 here is CSARHGVTQYL. Written as DNA, the CDR3 is TGCAGTGCTAGGCACGGGGTTACGCAGTATTTG.